This record concerns one T cell receptor beta chain sequence. The antigen is not known. With 1 base removed from V and 4 bases from J, the gap between germline ends came to 5 bases. The CDR3 spans 12 residues. The protocol was immunoSEQ multiplex PCR, while the TCRdb copy is restricted to in-frame clones and leaves out a portion. The sample has about 280,000 clones; 87% are singletons. Noted treatment: roughly 20 received Ad26.COV2.S at low or high dose, single or two shots; about 5 received placebo; per-sample allocation not given. On day 63 after the first injection, vaccine and placebo recipients gave samples. The sample is drawn from a study of Ad26.COV2.S vaccination and SARS-CoV-2 variants. Study-wide results and caveats: Breadth of non-spike TCRs did not differ between vaccinees and placebo recipients.

This specimen consisted of peripheral blood, obtained in a trial of Ad26.COV2.S vaccine versus placebo. The sequence was obtained from a person between 18 and 65 years old who received the Ad26.COV2.S COVID-19 vaccine or a placebo. The chain couples TRBV12-3 or TRBV12-4 to TRBJ2-7, with D uncertain. CDR3 protein: CASSLGAYEQYF. As DNA, the CDR3 is TGTGCCAGCAGTTTAGGGGCGTACGAGCAGTACTTC.